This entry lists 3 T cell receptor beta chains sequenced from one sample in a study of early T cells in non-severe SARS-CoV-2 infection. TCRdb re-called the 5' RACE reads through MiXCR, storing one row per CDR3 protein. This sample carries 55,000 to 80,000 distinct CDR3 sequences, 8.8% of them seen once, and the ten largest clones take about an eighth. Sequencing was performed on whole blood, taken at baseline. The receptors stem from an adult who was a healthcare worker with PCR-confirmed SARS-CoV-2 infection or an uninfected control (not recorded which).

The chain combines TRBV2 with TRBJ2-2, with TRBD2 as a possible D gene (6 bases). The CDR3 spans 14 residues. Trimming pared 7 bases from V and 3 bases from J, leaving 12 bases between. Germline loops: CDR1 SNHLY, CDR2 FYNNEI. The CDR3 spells CASKGLPDTGELFF. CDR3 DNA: TGTGCCAGCAAGGGACTCCCAGACACCGGGGAGCTGTTTTTT.

In nucleotides, the CDR3 is TGTGCCAGTTACTCCACCCGCAAAGCGCCTACTGGGGCCAACGTCCTGACTTTC. It is translated as CASYSTRKAPTGANVLTF. The chain combines TRBV11-2 with TRBJ2-6; D gene unclear. This CDR3 contains 18 residues. CDR1 and CDR2 (germline): SGHAT, FQNNGV. The V end was cut by 9 bases, the J end by 2 bases, with 23 bases between.

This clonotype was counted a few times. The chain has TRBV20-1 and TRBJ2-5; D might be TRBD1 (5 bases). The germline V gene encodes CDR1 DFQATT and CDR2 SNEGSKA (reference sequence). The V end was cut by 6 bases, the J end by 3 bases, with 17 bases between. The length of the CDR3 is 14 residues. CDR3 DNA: TGCAGTGCCCAAATCGTGGCAGGGAAAGAGACCCAGTACTTC. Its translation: CSAQIVAGKETQYF.